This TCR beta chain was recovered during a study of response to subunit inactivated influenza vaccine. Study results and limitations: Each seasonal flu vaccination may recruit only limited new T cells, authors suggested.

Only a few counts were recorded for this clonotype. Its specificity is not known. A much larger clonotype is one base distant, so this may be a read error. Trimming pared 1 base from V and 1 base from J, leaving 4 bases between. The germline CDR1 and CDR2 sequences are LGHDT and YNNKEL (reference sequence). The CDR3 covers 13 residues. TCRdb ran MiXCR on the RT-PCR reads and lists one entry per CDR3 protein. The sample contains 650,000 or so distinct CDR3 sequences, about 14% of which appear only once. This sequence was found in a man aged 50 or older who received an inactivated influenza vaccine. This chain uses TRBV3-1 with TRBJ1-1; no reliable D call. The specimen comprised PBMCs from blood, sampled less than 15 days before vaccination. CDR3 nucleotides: TGTGCCAGCAGCCAAGCACAGAACACTGAAGCTTTCTTT. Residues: CASSQAQNTEAFF.